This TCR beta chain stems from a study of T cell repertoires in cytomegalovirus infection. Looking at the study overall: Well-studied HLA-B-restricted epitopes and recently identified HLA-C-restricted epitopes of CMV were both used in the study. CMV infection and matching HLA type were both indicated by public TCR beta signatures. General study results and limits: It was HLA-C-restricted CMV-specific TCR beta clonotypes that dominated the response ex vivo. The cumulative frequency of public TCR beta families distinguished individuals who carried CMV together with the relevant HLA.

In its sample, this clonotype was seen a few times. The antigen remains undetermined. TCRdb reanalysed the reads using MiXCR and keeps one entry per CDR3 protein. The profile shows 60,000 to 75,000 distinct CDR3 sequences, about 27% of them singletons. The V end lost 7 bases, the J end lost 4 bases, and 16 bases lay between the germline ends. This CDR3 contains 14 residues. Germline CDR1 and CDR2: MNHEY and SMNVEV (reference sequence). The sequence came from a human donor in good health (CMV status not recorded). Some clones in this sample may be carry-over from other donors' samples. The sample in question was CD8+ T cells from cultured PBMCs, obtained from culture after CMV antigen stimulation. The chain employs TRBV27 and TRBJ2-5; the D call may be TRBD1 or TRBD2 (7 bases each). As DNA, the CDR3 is TGTGCCAGCACTCAGGGAGGGGGCAGAGAGACCCAGTACTTC. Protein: CASTQGGGRETQYF.